The entry that follows covers one T cell receptor beta chain sequence. Amplification targeted TCR beta CDR3 regions from RNA transcripts. HTBI primers drove first-round RT-PCR of the TCR CDR3. TCRdb called the multiplex PCR reads again in MiXCR, with one record for every CDR3 protein. The data contain under 350,000 distinct CDR3 sequences, roughly 13% of them singletons. The sample originates from a study of T cells in Graves' hyperthyroidism and ophthalmopathy. Lactation, pregnancy, other autoimmune disease or uncontrolled infection led to exclusion of patients. Germline V gene lookup returns CDR1 SEHNR and CDR2 FQNEAQ (reference sequence). The length of the CDR3 is 14 residues. Trimming left V 0 bases short and J 4 bases short, with 6 bases between.

The V gene is TRBV7-9, the J gene TRBJ1-4, with D unresolved. Source material: blood. The TCR originated in a woman between 40 and 50 years old with Graves' ophthalmopathy. In DNA, the CDR3 is TGTGCCAGCAGCTTAGCAGGTCTTAATGAAAAACTGTTTTTT. Its translation is CASSLAGLNEKLFF.